A selection of T cell receptor beta chains follows, all from one sample in a study of blood T cell repertoires in COVID-19. Some clones are missing from TCRdb's copy, which holds only in-frame ones; the method was immunoSEQ multiplex PCR. Among roughly 55,000 clones, approximately 79% were seen once, and the ten largest hold 3.2%. The sample consisted of peripheral blood. The receptors stem from a man in his fifties or sixties with acute or convalescent COVID-19. Each CDR3 is given with its conserved first and last residue. Each record gives: clone size, J gene, V gene, D gene, CDR3 DNA, CDR3 protein. D genes are given only for firm matches. Clone size is given for some rows only: seen once, a few or many times, or a class if the clone is expanded.

abundance: .
j_gene: TRBJ2-7
v_gene: TRBV11-3
d_gene: TRBD2
CDR3nt: TGTGCCAGCAGCTTATCCGGAGCGGGGGAGCAGTACTTC
CDR3aa: CASSLSGAGEQYF

abundance: few
j_gene: TRBJ2-5
v_gene: TRBV2
d_gene: .
CDR3nt: TGTGCCAGCAAAGACCGGGACTCAGGAAAAGAGACCCAGTACTTC
CDR3aa: CASKDRDSGKETQYF

abundance: .
j_gene: TRBJ2-7
v_gene: TRBV7-2
d_gene: TRBD1
CDR3nt: TGTGCCAGCAGCCTTGACAGGGTCGCGACCTACGAGCAGTACTTC
CDR3aa: CASSLDRVATYEQYF

abundance: .
j_gene: TRBJ2-3
v_gene: TRBV5-1
d_gene: TRBD2
CDR3nt: TGCGCCAGCAGCTTGTCGGGGGGTGGACCAGATACGCAGTATTTT
CDR3aa: CASSLSGGGPDTQYF

abundance: .
j_gene: TRBJ2-5
v_gene: TRBV5-1
d_gene: TRBD2
CDR3nt: TGCGCCAGCAGCTTCGGCGGGGGGGAGGAGACCCAGTACTTC
CDR3aa: CASSFGGGEETQYF

abundance: .
j_gene: TRBJ1-1
v_gene: TRBV25-1
d_gene: TRBD1
CDR3nt: TGTGCCAGCAGTGAATCGGGACAGTGGGACACTGAAGCTTTCTTT
CDR3aa: CASSESGQWDTEAFF

abundance: .
j_gene: TRBJ2-7
v_gene: TRBV2
d_gene: TRBD1
CDR3nt: TGTGCCAGCACTCCTCCCGCGTGGACAGGGTCGGGAGAGCAGTACTTC
CDR3aa: CASTPPAWTGSGEQYF

abundance: .
j_gene: TRBJ1-2
v_gene: TRBV18
d_gene: TRBD1
CDR3nt: TGTGCCAGCTCACCTCCGGGACAGGGGATCTATGGCTACACCTTC
CDR3aa: CASSPPGQGIYGYTF

abundance: once
j_gene: TRBJ1-4
v_gene: TRBV30
d_gene: TRBD1
CDR3nt: TGTGCCTGGGAAAGACAGGGGGCTAATGAAAAACTGTTTTTT
CDR3aa: CAWERQGANEKLFF

abundance: .
j_gene: TRBJ2-3
v_gene: TRBV11-3
d_gene: .
CDR3nt: TGTGCCAGCAGCTTAGCACAACCCGTGAGCACAGATACGCAGTATTTT
CDR3aa: CASSLAQPVSTDTQYF

abundance: .
j_gene: TRBJ1-5
v_gene: TRBV30
d_gene: TRBD1
CDR3nt: TGTGCCTGGGCAGGACAGGGGGGTCAGCCCCAGCATTTT
CDR3aa: CAWAGQGGQPQHF